The 2 T cell receptor beta chains below come from one sample, sequenced in a study of identical twins. TCRdb analysed the 5' RACE reads with MiXCR anew, one entry per CDR3 protein. The repertoire holds 700,000 or so distinct CDR3 sequences, 8.6% seen once, with 0.98% in the top ten. In addition, the sample was reused for a study of yellow fever vaccine responses in identical twins.

The sequenced sample was PBMCs. Receptors were obtained from a woman aged 18-29 years in good health.

The chain combines TRBV29-1 with TRBJ1-2; D unresolved. Deletions cut 2 bases from V and 6 bases from J, with 7 bases between. The length of the CDR3 is 11 residues. The germline gives CDR1 SQVTM, CDR2 ANQGSEA. This chain's CDR3 is CSVEHRDGYTF. The CDR3 DNA reads as TGCAGCGTTGAACACAGAGATGGCTACACCTTC. The whole variable domain, remainder taken from reference TRBV29-1 and TRBJ1-2, is SAVISQKPSRDICQRGTSLTIQCQVDSQVTMMFWYRQQPGQSLTLIATANQGSEATYESGFVIDKFPISRPNLTFSTLTVSNMSPEDSSIYLCSVEHRDGYTFGSGTRLTVV.

This clonotype was counted only a few times. The gene calls are TRBV28 and TRBJ2-7; D is unclear. CDR3 length: 14 amino acids. Germline V gene sequence: CDR1 MDHEN, CDR2 SYDVKM. Trimming removed 3 bases from V and 3 bases from J, with 12 bases in between. The CDR3 reads CASSLISQDYEQYF. CDR3 in DNA: TGTGCCAGCAGTTTGATTTCACAAGACTACGAGCAGTACTTC.